One and the same sample provided the 19 T cell receptor beta chains below, sequenced in a study of T cell responses to AZD1222 COVID-19 vaccine. Profiling relied on immunoSEQ multiplex PCR, and the TCRdb table lists in-frame clones only, not all of them. The sample has over 90,000 clones, roughly 86% seen once. Specimen: peripheral blood, collected on day 0 of AZD1222 vaccination. These TCRs come from an adult in good health.

The chain links TRBV5-1 to TRBJ1-2; 9 nucleotides match TRBD1. The CDR3 is 15 residues long. V lost 4 bases and J lost 4; bases outside the gene matches: 8. CDR1 SGHRS and CDR2 YFSETQ come from the germline V gene. The DNA of the CDR3 is TGCGCCAGCAGCGTGGGACAGGGAGGGTCCTATGGCTACACCTTC. It yields the protein CASSVGQGGSYGYTF.

The V and J genes are TRBV9 and TRBJ2-1; D ambiguous. The CDR3 spans 17 residues. CDR1 and CDR2 from the germline V gene are SGDLS and YYNGEE. Between the trimmed V and J ends, which lost 4 bases and 1 base, there was a span of 18 bases. The CDR3 nucleotides read TGTGCCAGCAGCCCCCGGGCCAGCTCGGCTTCCTACAATGAGCAGTTCTTC. Protein sequence: CASSPRASSASYNEQFF.

V usage is TRBV4-3 and J usage is TRBJ2-1, with 10 nucleotides matching TRBD2. The CDR3 sequence is 19 residues long. CDR1 and CDR2 (germline): LGHNA, YSLEER. V lost 0 bases and J lost 4; bases outside the gene matches: 12. In DNA, the CDR3 is TGCGCCAGCAGCCAAGAGGGCGGTAGCGGGAGGTCAGTGTACAATGAGCAGTTCTTC. Translated: CASSQEGGSGRSVYNEQFF.

The V and J genes are TRBV11-2 and TRBJ2-5; TRBD1 matches 9 bases. V lost 3 bases, J lost 5 bases, and 7 bases stayed unmatched. The germline CDR1 and CDR2 sequences are SGHAT and FQNNGV. This CDR3 region has 15 residues. The CDR3 DNA reads as TGTGCCAGCAGCTTCGGGACAGGGAGGGGTGAGACCCAGTACTTC. It translates to CASSFGTGRGETQYF.

V gene TRBV12-3 or TRBV12-4 combines with J gene TRBJ2-3; tentatively, D is TRBD2 (6 bases). The CDR3 length is 13 residues. Between the trimmed V and J ends, which lost 3 bases and 4 bases, there was a span of 8 bases. The CDR3 reads CASSFTSPDTQYF. The CDR3 bases are TGTGCCAGCAGTTTCACTAGCCCAGATACGCAGTATTTT.

V and J are TRBV4-3 and TRBJ2-4; D may correspond to TRBD1 or TRBD2 (5 bases each). The CDR3 is made up of 15 amino acids. CDR1 is LGHNA and CDR2 is YSLEER in the germline V gene. V was shortened by 3 bases and J by 6 bases, with 15 bases between the two germline ends. CDR3 residues: CASSQGLRGPNIQYF. CDR3 nucleotide sequence: TGCGCCAGCAGCCAGGGCCTGAGGGGTCCAAACATTCAGTACTTC.

The CDR3 is CASTSGDEQFF. The CDR3 coding sequence is TGTGCCAGCACCTCAGGCGATGAGCAGTTCTTC. J is TRBJ2-1 and V is TRBV7-9; D call uncertain. Germline loops: CDR1 SEHNR, CDR2 FQNEAQ (reference sequence). V gave up 7 bases and J gave up 8 bases, with 9 bases separating them. The CDR3 consists of 11 residues.

The chain couples TRBV21-1 to TRBJ1-4; the D segment call TRBD1 is taken from the table without a DNA check. TRBV21-1 is a documented pseudogene. The CDR3 consists of 15 residues. The CDR3 region is CASSTQTGGNEKLFF. In DNA form, the CDR3 reads TGTGCCAGCAGCACCCAGACAGGGGGGAATGAAAAACTGTTTTTT.

The chain uses TRBV7-2 and TRBJ1-4; no reliable D call. V was trimmed by 5 bases and J by 0 bases, leaving 19 bases between them. The CDR3 runs 18 residues. Germline V gene lookup returns CDR1 SGHTA and CDR2 FQGNSA. CDR3 protein: CASSRSGWDVATNEKLFF. The CDR3 nucleotides are TGTGCCAGCAGCCGCTCGGGTTGGGATGTTGCAACTAATGAAAAACTGTTTTTT.

V is TRBV6-5 and J is TRBJ2-1; 7 nucleotides match TRBD2. The CDR3 runs 12 residues. V lost 6 bases, J lost 8 bases, and 4 bases stayed unmatched. CDR1 MNHEY and CDR2 SVGAGI come from the germline V gene. The CDR3 coding sequence is TGTGCCAGCAGGCCTCGGGGGGATGAGCAGTTCTTC. Its protein is CASRPRGDEQFF.

This rearrangement joins TRBV29-1 to TRBJ2-3, with D uncertain. With 5 bases removed from V and 2 bases from J, the gap between germline ends came to 8 bases. This CDR3 has 12 amino acids. CDR1 and CDR2 (germline): SQVTM, ANQGSEA. CDR3 protein: CSVSDATDTQYF. The CDR3 DNA sequence: TGCAGCGTTTCGGATGCCACAGATACGCAGTATTTT.

The V and J genes are TRBV6-2 or TRBV6-3 and TRBJ1-4; D may be TRBD1 (6 bases). The CDR3 runs 17 residues. CDR1 is MNHEY and CDR2 is SVGEGT in the germline V gene. Trimming cost V 0 bases and J 2 bases, with 13 bases left between them. The CDR3 here is CASSYSTPGATNEKLFF. Written as DNA, the CDR3 is TGTGCCAGCAGTTACTCTACCCCAGGGGCGACTAATGAAAAACTGTTTTTT.

As concerns this clone: The CDR3 does not end in the conserved phenylalanine or tryptophan, so this is likely a read error. The limits of the CDR3 on the DNA are not certain, so only TCRdb's listed CDR3 is given. The J gene is TRBJ1-1, the V gene TRBV5-4. In germline, CDR1 is SGHNT, CDR2 YYREEE (reference sequence). The CDR3 comprises 14 residues, both ends counted. CDR3 loop: CASSHRVQIRRGFL.

The V and J genes are TRBV3-1 (or the pseudogene TRBV3-2) and TRBJ2-1; 7 bases line up with TRBD2. The CDR3 is 16 amino acids. The ends lost 0 bases at V and 6 bases at J; junction bases unmatched: 8. Germline V gene lookup returns CDR1 LGHDT and CDR2 YNNKEL (reference sequence). The CDR3 loop is CASSQDLGLETNEQFF. The CDR3 region has the DNA TGTGCCAGCAGCCAAGACCTTGGACTAGAGACCAATGAGCAGTTCTTC.

This clone was detected once. The rearrangement links TRBV6-5 to TRBJ2-5; 10 bases are shared with TRBD2. The V gene's germline CDR1 is MNHEY and CDR2 SVGAGI. The V and J ends lost 6 bases and 2 bases, in that order; junction bases with no gene match: 3. CDR3 size: 14 residues. CDR3 coding DNA: TGTGCCAGCAGGGGTAGCGGGGGGCAAGAGACCCAGTACTTC. Protein sequence: CASRGSGGQETQYF.

The chain couples TRBV5-4 to TRBJ2-1; 8 positions match TRBD2. Germline V gene lookup returns CDR1 SGHNT and CDR2 YYREEE (reference sequence). This CDR3 has 16 residues. With 3 bases clipped from V and 5 bases from J, the junction kept 10 bases outside the gene matches. CDR3 residues: CASSSPPGGGHNEQFF. DNA of the CDR3: TGTGCCAGCAGCTCCCCTCCGGGCGGGGGGCACAATGAGCAGTTCTTC.

The J gene is TRBJ2-1, the V gene TRBV6-1; tentatively, D is TRBD1 or TRBD2 (6 bases each). Germline V CDR1 and CDR2: MNHNS, SASEGT. The CDR3 consists of 16 residues. The V and J ends lost 4 bases and 5 bases respectively, with 18 bases between them. The CDR3 sequence: CASSANREWRDNEQFF. The CDR3 DNA reads TGTGCCAGCAGTGCCAACAGGGAGTGGAGGGACAATGAGCAGTTCTTC.

This rearrangement joins TRBV28 to TRBJ1-2, with 7 bases aligning to TRBD1. The CDR3 covers 13 residues. CDR1 is MDHEN and CDR2 is SYDVKM in the germline V gene. V shed 10 bases and J 0 bases; nucleotides not matched to a gene: 5. The CDR3 DNA reads as TGTGCCATCAGGGGGGGTGCTAACTATGGCTACACCTTC. Translated, it gives CAIRGGANYGYTF.

This clone was observed once. The J gene is TRBJ2-3, the V gene TRBV12-5; D gene ambiguous. The CDR3 has 12 amino acids. CDR1 is LGHNT and CDR2 is FRNRAP in the germline V gene. V was clipped by 1 base and J by 2 bases, with 1 base between them. CDR3 nucleotides: TGTGCTAGTGGTTTGGACACAGATACGCAGTATTTT. Translation: CASGLDTDTQYF. The entire variable domain, with the rest obtained from reference TRBV12-5 and TRBJ2-3, is as follows: DARVTQTPRHKVTEMGQEVTMRCQPILGHNTVFWYRQTMMQGLELLAYFRNRAPLDDSGMPKDRFSAEMPDATLATLKIQPSEPRDSAVYFCASGLDTDTQYFGPGTRLTVL.